The clone carrying this T cell receptor (beta chain) has only a few counts. Its antigen is unidentified. Germline-derived CDR1 and CDR2 are SEHNR and FQNEAQ (reference sequence). V trimming: 5 bases; J trimming: 7 bases; junction bases outside the gene matches: 6. This CDR3 contains 15 residues. Authors of the study amplified TCR beta CDR3 regions from RNA transcripts. Initially, a first-round RT-PCR of the TCR CDR3 employed the HTBI primer set. TCRdb passed the multiplex PCR reads through MiXCR, listing each CDR3 protein once. In the table there are about 610,000 distinct CDR3 sequences, around 15% of which are singletons. The study included ophthalmopathy patients with Clinical Activity Score at least 3, NOSPECS grade at least 4 and duration under 3 months. Investigators excluded patients with uncontrolled infection, other autoimmune disease, pregnancy or lactation. Based on clinical symptoms, serum thyroxine and TRAb, thyroid ultrasound and orbital computed tomography, diagnoses were reached.

This specimen comes from a study of T cells in Graves' hyperthyroidism and ophthalmopathy. Overall study results and limits: Clonotypes that were expanded in thyroid above 0.001 mostly appeared in blood too.

Sequenced sample: blood. The sequence was collected from a woman aged 35 to 49 with Graves' ophthalmopathy. The chain combines TRBV7-9 with TRBJ1-6; 9 bases match TRBD1. This CDR3 is CASSGRDRDNSPLHF. DNA of the CDR3: TGTGCCAGCAGCGGGCGGGACAGGGACAATTCACCCCTCCACTTT.